The source of this T cell receptor beta chain is a study of beta chain features in type 1 diabetes. This CDR3 spans 15 amino acids. Trimming took 2 bases from V and 2 from J, leaving 13 bases between them. Germline values: CDR1 MNHNY, CDR2 SVGAGI (reference sequence). Expressed TCRB transcripts got sequenced, as all isolated RNA was reverse transcribed. The assay was immunoSEQ multiplex PCR, and TCRdb's table has in-frame clones only and misses some. The sample yields about 240,000 clones, 25% to 35% seen once. Study-level points and caveats: In these data, an HLA type influence on TCRB rearrangement remained unresolved. Patients and controls would be equally affected if PCR favored shorter templates. When Type 1 diabetes patients were examined, their TCRB CDR3s proved moderately but significantly shorter in all four CD4+ subsets. More deletions and fewer insertions at VDJ junctions were seen in type 1 diabetes patients.

Remarks on this clone: Its specificity is unknown.

The chain couples TRBV6-6 to TRBJ2-7, with a tentative D call TRBD2 (6 bases). Sequenced material: central memory CD4+ T cells from blood. This receptor was taken from a man under 40 in good health. The CDR3 here is CASSYSGGRTYEQYF. CDR3 nucleotides: TGTGCCAGCAGTTACAGCGGAGGGCGAACCTACGAGCAGTACTTC.